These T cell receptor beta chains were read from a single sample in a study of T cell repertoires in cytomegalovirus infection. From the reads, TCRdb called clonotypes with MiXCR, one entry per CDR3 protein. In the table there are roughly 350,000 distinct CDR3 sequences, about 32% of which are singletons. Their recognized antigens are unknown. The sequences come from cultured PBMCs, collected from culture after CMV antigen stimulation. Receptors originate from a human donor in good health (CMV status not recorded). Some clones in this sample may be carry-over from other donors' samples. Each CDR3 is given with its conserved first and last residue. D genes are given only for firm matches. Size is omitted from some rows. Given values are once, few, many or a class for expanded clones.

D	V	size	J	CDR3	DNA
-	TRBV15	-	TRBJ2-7	CATSRGGQVYEQYF	TGTGCCACCAGCAGAGGGGGCCAAGTTTACGAGCAGTACTTC
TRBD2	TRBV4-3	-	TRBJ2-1	CASSQPGSGMSGEQFF	TGCGCCAGCAGCCAACCCGGTAGCGGGATGTCGGGTGAGCAGTTCTTC
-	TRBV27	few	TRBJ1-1	CASSGPRGGTEAFF	TGTGCCAGCAGCGGACCCAGGGGAGGAACTGAAGCTTTCTTT
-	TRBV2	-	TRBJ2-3	CASSIKKGSTDTQYF	TGTGCCAGCAGTATCAAGAAGGGGAGCACAGATACGCAGTATTTT
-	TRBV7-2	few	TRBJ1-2	CASSYHRVSAYGYTF	TGTGCCAGCAGCTACCACAGGGTCTCGGCCTATGGCTACACCTTC
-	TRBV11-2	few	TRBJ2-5	CASSLGVPDRQETQYF	TGTGCCAGCAGCTTAGGAGTCCCAGACAGGCAAGAGACCCAGTACTTC
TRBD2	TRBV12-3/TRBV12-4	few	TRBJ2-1	CVTSGSNYNEQFF	TGTGTAACAAGCGGGAGTAACTACAATGAGCAGTTCTTC
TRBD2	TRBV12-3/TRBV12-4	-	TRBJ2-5	CATRRGAETQYF	TGTGCCACCCGGCGGGGGGCAGAGACCCAGTACTTC
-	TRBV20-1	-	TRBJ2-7	CSARWTGAYEQYF	TGCAGTGCTAGATGGACGGGAGCCTACGAGCAGTACTTC
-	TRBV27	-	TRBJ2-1	CASRKFSLGPKAKNNEQFF	TGTGCCAGCAGGAAATTTTCACTTGGCCCAAAGGCCAAGAACAATGAGCAGTTCTTC
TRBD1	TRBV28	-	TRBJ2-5	CASSTIYRGQETQYF	TGTGCCAGCAGTACTATCTACAGGGGGCAAGAGACCCAGTACTTC
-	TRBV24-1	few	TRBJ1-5	CATSDDDRLPNQPQHF	TGTGCCACCAGTGACGACGACAGGCTACCTAATCAGCCCCAGCATTTT